This T cell receptor beta chain stems from a study of T-cell reconstitution after alpha-beta-depleted transplantation in children. Preparing the TCRbeta library involved the use of unique molecular identifiers. One entry per CDR3 protein, called by TCRdb with MiXCR from the PCR reads. The table records about 110,000 distinct CDR3 sequences, 10% of them present only once. The study's findings and limits: At around two months after transplant, the alpha-beta T cells were reportedly derived from several hundred expanded clones that came from non-depleted graft cells. It was surviving recipient T cells and thymic progenitors that gave some patients high TCRbeta diversity at day 60.

This CDR3 is 13 amino acids long. Trimming cost V 6 bases and J 6 bases, with 14 bases left between them. This clonotype has a count of ten or more. The antigen is not known. The sequenced sample was PBMCs, obtained before TCRalphabeta/CD19-depleted stem cell transplant. The clonotype originates from a boy younger than 10 with acute lymphoblastic leukemia, due to receive a stem cell transplant. This rearrangement joins TRBV12-3 or TRBV12-4 to TRBJ1-1; D not certain. CDR3 DNA sequence: TGTGCCAGCAGCCTTATGGCGGGTGCTGAAGCTTTCTTT. Translation gives CASSLMAGAEAFF.